The 15 T cell receptor beta chains below come from one sample, sequenced in a study of blood T cell repertoires in COVID-19. The repertoire was sequenced with immunoSEQ multiplex PCR; TCRdb's copy has only in-frame clones and lacks some. This table has 300,000 to 350,000 clones, 90% to 95% appearing once. The sequenced sample consisted of PBMCs or T cells enriched from blood (not recorded which). These receptors were obtained from a woman in her 30s who had been exposed to COVID-19.

The chain couples TRBV5-1 to TRBJ1-2; 8 bases agree with TRBD1. The CDR3 covers 17 residues. CDR1 SGHRS and CDR2 YFSETQ come from the germline V gene. The V gene end was trimmed by 0 bases and the J gene end by 0 bases; junction bases not matched to a gene: 7. The CDR3 reads CASSLGSGGLANYGYTF. The CDR3 bases are TGCGCCAGCAGCTTGGGCTCAGGGGGCCTTGCTAACTATGGCTACACCTTC.

The V call is TRBV5-1, the J call TRBJ2-7; 8 bases fit TRBD2. The CDR3 consists of 16 residues. Germline values: CDR1 SGHRS, CDR2 YFSETQ. J gave up 4 bases and V 0 bases, and 9 bases lay outside the gene matches. The CDR3 nucleotides read TGCGCCAGCAGCTTGGAAGAATGGGGACTAGGGTACGAGCAGTACTTC. This gives the protein CASSLEEWGLGYEQYF.

CDR3 DNA: TGTGCCAGCAGCTTAGTGGGGGCCGGCTATGGCTACACCTTC. Its protein is CASSLVGAGYGYTF. The chain recombines TRBV13 with TRBJ1-2, with D perhaps TRBD1 (6 bases). The germline V gene encodes CDR1 PRHDT and CDR2 FYEKMQ (reference sequence). V shed 1 base and J shed 4 bases, with 10 bases lying between them. The CDR3 sequence is 14 residues long.

V gene TRBV7-2 combines with J gene TRBJ1-2; 9 nucleotides line up with TRBD1. Germline V lookup: CDR1 SGHTA, CDR2 FQGNSA. The length of the CDR3 is 14 residues. Trimming took 5 bases from V and 7 from J; bases not matched to a gene: 8. In DNA, the CDR3 is TGTGCCAGCAGCCCGCTAGACAGGGGGGGTGGCTACACCTTC. Protein: CASSPLDRGGGYTF.

This chain connects TRBV29-1 to TRBJ1-1; unclear D gene. V was cut by 4 bases and J by 3 bases, with 9 bases left in between. CDR3 length: 12 residues. Germline V lookup: CDR1 SQVTM, CDR2 ANQGSEA. DNA of the CDR3: TGCAGCGTTGCCAGGCCGGACACTGAAGCTTTCTTT. It codes for CSVARPDTEAFF. The whole variable domain, filled in from reference TRBV29-1 and TRBJ1-1, reads SAVISQKPSRDICQRGTSLTIQCQVDSQVTMMFWYRQQPGQSLTLIATANQGSEATYESGFVIDKFPISRPNLTFSTLTVSNMSPEDSSIYLCSVARPDTEAFFGQGTRLTVV.

V gene TRBV6-1 combines with J gene TRBJ1-6; D ambiguous. The CDR3 has 13 residues. Between the trimmed V and J ends, which lost 0 bases and 13 bases, there was a span of 10 bases. Germline values: CDR1 MNHNS, CDR2 SASEGT. The CDR3 nucleotides read TGTGCCAGCAGTGAAGCCCCTTCTCGTCCCCTCCACTTT. Translating gives CASSEAPSRPLHF.

This clone appeared many times. The chain joins TRBV7-9 to TRBJ1-6; D is undetermined. This CDR3 is built from 13 residues. The V gene lost 4 bases and the J gene lost 8 bases, with 9 bases spanning the gap. Germline V gene data show CDR1 as SEHNR and CDR2 as FQNEAQ (reference sequence). This CDR3 reads CASSWKEDSPLHF. The CDR3 nucleotides are TGTGCCAGCAGCTGGAAAGAGGATTCACCCCTCCACTTT.

A few counts support this clone. The chain links TRBV5-5 to TRBJ2-3, with 10 bases matching TRBD2. The CDR3 has 16 amino acids. Trimming took 4 bases from V and 6 from J; bases not matched to a gene: 11. The germline CDR1 and CDR2 sequences are SGHKS and YYEKEE (reference sequence). CDR3 bases: TGTGCCAGCAGCCCGGGGGCTAGCGGGGGTGCCGATACGCAGTATTTT. It is translated as CASSPGASGGADTQYF.

The chain has TRBV7-9 and TRBJ2-7; 8 bases line up with TRBD1. The V gene end was trimmed by 5 bases and the J gene end by 3 bases; junction bases not matched to a gene: 6. The CDR3 totals 14 residues. Germline V gene lookup returns CDR1 SEHNR and CDR2 FQNEAQ (reference sequence). This chain's CDR3 is CASSRGQANYEQYF. CDR3 nucleotides: TGTGCCAGCAGCCGGGGACAGGCAAACTACGAGCAGTACTTC.

The chain links TRBV2 to TRBJ1-1, with 7 nucleotides matching TRBD1. CDR3 size: 14 residues. V dropped 5 bases and J dropped 3; count of bases not matched to a gene: 6. The V gene's germline CDR1 is SNHLY and CDR2 FYNNEI. The CDR3 DNA reads TGTGCCAGCAGTTCGACAGGGTCGGACACTGAAGCTTTCTTT. It is translated as CASSSTGSDTEAFF.

This clone was detected many times. This chain joins TRBV18 and TRBJ1-4, with D hard to call. V lost 0 bases, J lost 4 bases, and 12 bases lay in between. This CDR3 contains 16 residues. Germline assignment: CDR1 KGHSH and CDR2 LQKENI. CDR3 loop: CASSPPKRVLNEKLFF. The CDR3 DNA reads as TGTGCCAGCTCACCACCGAAGAGGGTCCTTAATGAAAAACTGTTTTTT.

The V and J genes are TRBV7-9 and TRBJ2-1; D not certain. Trimming shortened V by 11 bases and J by 0 bases, and 20 bases separated the two germline ends. The CDR3 loop spans 16 amino acids. Looked up from germline, CDR1 is SEHNR and CDR2 is FQNEAQ (reference sequence). The CDR3 sequence: CASRQITLSSYNEQFF. The CDR3 DNA reads as TGTGCCTCGAGGCAGATCACGTTAAGCTCCTACAATGAGCAGTTCTTC.

This clone has only one observation. The V gene is TRBV11-3, the J gene TRBJ1-6, with 7 bases identical to TRBD1. This CDR3 comprises 14 residues. Germline CDR1 is SGHNT and CDR2 is YENEEA. J lost 5 bases, V lost 4 bases, and 2 bases had no gene match. CDR3 in amino acids: CASSSGQDNSPLHF. The CDR3 region has the DNA TGTGCCAGCAGCTCCGGACAGGATAATTCACCCCTCCACTTT.

This chain connects TRBV4-3 to TRBJ2-1; D not certain. Germline V gives CDR1 LGHNA, CDR2 YSLEER. The V end lost 0 bases, the J end lost 6 bases, and 6 bases lay between the germline ends. The CDR3 is 13 residues long. This CDR3 reads CASSQEPSNEQFF. In DNA form, the CDR3 reads TGCGCCAGCAGCCAAGAGCCTAGCAATGAGCAGTTCTTC.

The gene calls are TRBV13 and TRBJ1-4, with TRBD1 identical over 9 bases. CDR3 length: 15 amino acids. V was pared by 3 bases and J by 7 bases, with 6 bases of the junction left unmatched. Looked up from germline, CDR1 is PRHDT and CDR2 is FYEKMQ (reference sequence). CDR3 sequence reads: CASSFVGQGGEKLFF. The CDR3 nucleotides read TGTGCCAGCAGCTTTGTGGGACAGGGCGGTGAAAAACTGTTTTTT.